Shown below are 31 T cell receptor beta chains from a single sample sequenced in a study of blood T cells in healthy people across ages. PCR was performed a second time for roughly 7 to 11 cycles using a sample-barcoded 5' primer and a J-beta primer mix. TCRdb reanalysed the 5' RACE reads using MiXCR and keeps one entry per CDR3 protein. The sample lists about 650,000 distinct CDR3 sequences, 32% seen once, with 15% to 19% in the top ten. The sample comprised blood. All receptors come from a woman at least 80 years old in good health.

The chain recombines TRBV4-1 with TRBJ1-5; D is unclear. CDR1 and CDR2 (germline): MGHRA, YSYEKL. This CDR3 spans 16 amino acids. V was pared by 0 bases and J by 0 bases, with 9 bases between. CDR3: CASSQEKTLSNQPQHF. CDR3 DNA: TGCGCCAGCAGCCAAGAAAAGACCCTTAGCAATCAGCCCCAGCATTTT.

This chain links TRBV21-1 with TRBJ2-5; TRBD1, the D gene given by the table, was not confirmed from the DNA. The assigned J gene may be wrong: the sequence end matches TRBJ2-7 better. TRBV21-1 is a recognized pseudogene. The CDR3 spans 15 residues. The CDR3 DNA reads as TGTGTCAGCAGCAAGCTGAGGACAGGGGTGGACGAGCAGTACTTC. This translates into CVSSKLRTGVDEQYF.

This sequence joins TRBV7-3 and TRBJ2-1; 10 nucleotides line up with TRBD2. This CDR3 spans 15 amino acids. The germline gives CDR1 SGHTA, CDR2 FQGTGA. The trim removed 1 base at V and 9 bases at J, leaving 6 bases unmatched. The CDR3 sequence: CASSLRAGGQVEQFF. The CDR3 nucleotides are TGTGCCAGCAGCTTAAGAGCGGGGGGGCAGGTTGAGCAGTTCTTC.

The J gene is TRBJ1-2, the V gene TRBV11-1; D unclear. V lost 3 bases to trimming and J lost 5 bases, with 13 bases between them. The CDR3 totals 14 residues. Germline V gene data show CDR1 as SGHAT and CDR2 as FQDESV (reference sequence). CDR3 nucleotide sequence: TGTGCCAGCAGCTTTATCGGGCCTCAATATGGCTACACCTTC. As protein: CASSFIGPQYGYTF.

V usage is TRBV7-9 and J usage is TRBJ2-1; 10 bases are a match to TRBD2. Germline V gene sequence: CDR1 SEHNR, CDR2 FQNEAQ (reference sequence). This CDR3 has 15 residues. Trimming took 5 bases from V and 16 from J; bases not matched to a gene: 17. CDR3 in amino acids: CASSLAAGGQDERFF. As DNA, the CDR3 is TGTGCCAGCAGCCTGGCAGCGGGGGGGCAGGATGAGCGCTTCTTC.

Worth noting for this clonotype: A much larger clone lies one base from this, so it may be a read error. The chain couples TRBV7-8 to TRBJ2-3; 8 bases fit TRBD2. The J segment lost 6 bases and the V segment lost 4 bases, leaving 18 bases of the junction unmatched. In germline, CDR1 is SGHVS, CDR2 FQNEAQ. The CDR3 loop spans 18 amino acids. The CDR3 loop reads CASSSPHQRGPSSDTQYF. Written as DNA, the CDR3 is TGTGCCAGCAGCTCTCCCCACCAGCGGGGGCCCTCGTCCGATACGCAGTATTTT.

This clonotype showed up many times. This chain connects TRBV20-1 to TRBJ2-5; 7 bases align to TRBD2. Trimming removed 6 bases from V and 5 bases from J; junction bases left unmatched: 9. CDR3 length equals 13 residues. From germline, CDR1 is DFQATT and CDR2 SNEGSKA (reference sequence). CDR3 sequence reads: CSARSGPGETQYF. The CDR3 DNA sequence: TGCAGTGCCCGTAGCGGGCCCGGGGAGACCCAGTACTTC.

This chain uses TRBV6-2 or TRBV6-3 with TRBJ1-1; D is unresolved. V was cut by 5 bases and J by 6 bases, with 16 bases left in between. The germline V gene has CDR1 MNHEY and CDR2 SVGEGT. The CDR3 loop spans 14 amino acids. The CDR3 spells CASSPTSTGAEAFF. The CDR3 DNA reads TGTGCCAGCAGTCCCACAAGCACCGGCGCTGAAGCTTTCTTT.

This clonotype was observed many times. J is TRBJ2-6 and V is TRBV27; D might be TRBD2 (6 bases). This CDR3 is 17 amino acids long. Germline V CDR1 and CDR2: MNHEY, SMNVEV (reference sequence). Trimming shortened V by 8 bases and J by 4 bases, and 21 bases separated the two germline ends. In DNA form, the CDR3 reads TGTGCCAGCTCCCTGGAGGGGCGTCGTTGGGGGGCCAACGTCCTGACTTTC. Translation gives CASSLEGRRWGANVLTF.

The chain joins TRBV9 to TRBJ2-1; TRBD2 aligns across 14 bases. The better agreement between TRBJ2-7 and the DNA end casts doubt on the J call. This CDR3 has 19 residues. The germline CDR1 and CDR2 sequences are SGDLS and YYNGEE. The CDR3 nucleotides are TGTGCCAGCAGCGTCCAGACTAGCGGGGGGGCGATTGGAGACAATGAGCAGTACTTC. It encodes CASSVQTSGGAIGDNEQYF.

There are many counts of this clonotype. CDR3 residues: CASSLALSRNTEAFF. The CDR3 nucleotides are TGTGCCAGCAGCTTAGCGCTGAGCAGGAACACTGAAGCTTTCTTT. V gene TRBV7-2 combines with J gene TRBJ1-1, with no clear D. The V end lost 0 bases, the J end lost 1 base, and 9 bases lay between the germline ends. Germline CDR1 reads SGHTA; CDR2 reads FQGNSA. This CDR3 is built from 15 residues.

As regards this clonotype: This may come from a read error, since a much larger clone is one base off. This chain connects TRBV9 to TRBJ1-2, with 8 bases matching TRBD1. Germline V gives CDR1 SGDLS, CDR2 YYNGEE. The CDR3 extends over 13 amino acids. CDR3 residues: CAGSVDRGSGYTF. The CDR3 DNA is TGTGCCGGCAGCGTCGACAGGGGCTCTGGCTACACCTTC.

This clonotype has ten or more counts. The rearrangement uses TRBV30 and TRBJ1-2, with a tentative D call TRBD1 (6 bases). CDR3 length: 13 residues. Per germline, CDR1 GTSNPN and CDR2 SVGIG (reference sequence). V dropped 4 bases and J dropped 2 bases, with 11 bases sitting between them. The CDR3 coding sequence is TGTGCCTGGAAGGCCCAGGGGAACTATGGCTACACCTTC. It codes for CAWKAQGNYGYTF. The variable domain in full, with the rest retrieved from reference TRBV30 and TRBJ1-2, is SQTIHQWPATLVQPVGSPLSLECTVEGTSNPNLYWYRQAAGRGLQLLFYSVGIGQISSEVPQNLSASRPQDRQFILSSKKLLLSDSGFYLCAWKAQGNYGYTFGSGTRLTVV.

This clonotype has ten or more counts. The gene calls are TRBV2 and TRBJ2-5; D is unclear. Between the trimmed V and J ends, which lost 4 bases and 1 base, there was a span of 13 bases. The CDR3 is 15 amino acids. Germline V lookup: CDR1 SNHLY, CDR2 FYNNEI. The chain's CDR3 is CASSVPVTFQETQYF. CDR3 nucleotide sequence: TGTGCCAGCAGTGTCCCAGTCACATTCCAAGAGACCCAGTACTTC.

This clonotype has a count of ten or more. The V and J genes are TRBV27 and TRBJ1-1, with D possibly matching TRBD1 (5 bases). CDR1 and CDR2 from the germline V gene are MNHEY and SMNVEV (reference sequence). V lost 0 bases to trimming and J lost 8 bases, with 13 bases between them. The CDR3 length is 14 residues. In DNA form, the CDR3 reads TGTGCCAGCAGTTTATCCCACGGGGGGACCGAAGCTTTCTTT. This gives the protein CASSLSHGGTEAFF.

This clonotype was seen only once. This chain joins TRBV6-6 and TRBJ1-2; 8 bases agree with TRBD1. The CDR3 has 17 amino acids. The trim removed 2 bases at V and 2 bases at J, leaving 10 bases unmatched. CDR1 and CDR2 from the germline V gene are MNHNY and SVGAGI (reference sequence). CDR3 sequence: CASSYTGQGPGNYGYTF. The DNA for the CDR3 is TGTGCCAGCAGTTACACCGGACAGGGCCCGGGGAACTATGGCTACACCTTC.

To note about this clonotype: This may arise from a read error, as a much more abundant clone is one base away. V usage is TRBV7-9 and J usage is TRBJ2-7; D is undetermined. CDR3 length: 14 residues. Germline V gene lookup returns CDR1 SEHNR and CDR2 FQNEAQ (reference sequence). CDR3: CSSSLASTLSEQYF. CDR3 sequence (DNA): TGTTCCAGCAGCTTAGCTTCGACACTTTCCGAGCAGTACTTC.

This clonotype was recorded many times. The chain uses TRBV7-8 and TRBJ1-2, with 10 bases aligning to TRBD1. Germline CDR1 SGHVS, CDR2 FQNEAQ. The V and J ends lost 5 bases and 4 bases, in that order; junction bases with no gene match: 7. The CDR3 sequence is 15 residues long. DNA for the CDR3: TGTGCCAGCAGCGCCCCGACAGGGGGCGCCTATGGCTACACCTTC. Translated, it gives CASSAPTGGAYGYTF. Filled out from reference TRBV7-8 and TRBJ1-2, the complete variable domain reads GAGVSQSPRYKVAKRGQDVALRCDPISGHVSLFWYQQALGQGPEFLTYFQNEAQLDKSGLPSDRFFAERPEGSVSTLKIQRTQQEDSAVYLCASSAPTGGAYGYTFGSGTRLTVV.

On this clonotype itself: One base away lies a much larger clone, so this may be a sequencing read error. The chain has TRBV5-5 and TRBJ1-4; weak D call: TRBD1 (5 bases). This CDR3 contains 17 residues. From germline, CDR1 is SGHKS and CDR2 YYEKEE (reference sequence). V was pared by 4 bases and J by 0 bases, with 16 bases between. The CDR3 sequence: CASSPEGSGTTNEKLFF. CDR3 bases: TGTGCCAGCAGCCCTGAGGGATCAGGGACAACTAATGAAAAACTGTTTTTT. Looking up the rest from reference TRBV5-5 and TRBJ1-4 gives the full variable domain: DAGVTQSPTHLIKTRGQQVTLRCSPISGHKSVSWYQQVLGQGPQFIFQYYEKEERGRGNFPDRFSARQFPNYSSELNVNALLLGDSALYLCASSPEGSGTTNEKLFFGSGTQLSVL.

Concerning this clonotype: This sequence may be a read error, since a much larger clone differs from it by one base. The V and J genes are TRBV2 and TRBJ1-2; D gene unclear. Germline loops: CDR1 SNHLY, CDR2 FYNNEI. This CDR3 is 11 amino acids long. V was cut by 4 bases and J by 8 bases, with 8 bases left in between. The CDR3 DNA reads TGTGCCAGCAGTGTGATGAGGGGCTACACCTTC. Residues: CASSVMRGYTF.

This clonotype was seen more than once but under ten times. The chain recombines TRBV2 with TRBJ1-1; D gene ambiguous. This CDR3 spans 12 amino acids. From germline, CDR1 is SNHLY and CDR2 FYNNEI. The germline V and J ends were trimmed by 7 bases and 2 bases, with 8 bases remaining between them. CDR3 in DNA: TGTGCCAGCACCCTGAGCAACACTGAAGCTTTCTTT. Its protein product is CASTLSNTEAFF.

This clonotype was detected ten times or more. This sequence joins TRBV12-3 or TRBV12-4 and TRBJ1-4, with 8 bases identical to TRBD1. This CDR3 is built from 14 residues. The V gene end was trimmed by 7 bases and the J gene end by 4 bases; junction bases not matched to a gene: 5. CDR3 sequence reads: CASNSDRGNEKLFF. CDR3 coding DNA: TGTGCCAGCAACTCCGACAGGGGTAATGAAAAACTGTTTTTT.

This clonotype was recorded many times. Here the CDR3 reads CASSPGVRGSPLHF. The CDR3 DNA reads TGTGCCAGCAGCCCAGGCGTTCGGGGGTCACCCCTCCACTTT. The gene calls are TRBV4-2 and TRBJ1-6; a possible D gene is TRBD1 (5 bases). V lost 4 bases and J lost 10, with 14 bases in between. In germline, CDR1 is LGHNA, CDR2 YNFKEQ. The CDR3 loop spans 14 amino acids.

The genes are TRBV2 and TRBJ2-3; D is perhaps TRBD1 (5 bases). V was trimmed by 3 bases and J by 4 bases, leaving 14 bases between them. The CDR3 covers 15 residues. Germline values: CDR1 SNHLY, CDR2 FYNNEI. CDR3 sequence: CASSDGSQGADTQYF. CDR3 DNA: TGTGCCAGCAGTGATGGCTCCCAGGGTGCAGATACGCAGTATTTT.

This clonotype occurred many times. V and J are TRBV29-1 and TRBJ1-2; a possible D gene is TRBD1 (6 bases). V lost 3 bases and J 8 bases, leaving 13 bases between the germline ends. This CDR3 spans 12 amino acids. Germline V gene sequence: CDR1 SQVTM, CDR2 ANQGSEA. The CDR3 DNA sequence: TGCAGCGTTGACTCAGGGGAAGGCGGCTACACCTTC. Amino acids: CSVDSGEGGYTF.

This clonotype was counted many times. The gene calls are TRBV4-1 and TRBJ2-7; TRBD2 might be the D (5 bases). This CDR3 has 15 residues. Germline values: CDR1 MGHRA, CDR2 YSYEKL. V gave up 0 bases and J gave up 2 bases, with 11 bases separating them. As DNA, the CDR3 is TGCGCCAGCAGCCAAGATGCGGGCCCACCCTACGAGCAGTACTTC. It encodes CASSQDAGPPYEQYF.

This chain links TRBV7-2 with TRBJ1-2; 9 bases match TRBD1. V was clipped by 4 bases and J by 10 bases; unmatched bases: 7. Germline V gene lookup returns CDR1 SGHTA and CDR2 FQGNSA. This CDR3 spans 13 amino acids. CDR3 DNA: TGTGCCAGCAGCTCTACAGGGGGCGATGCCTACACCTTC. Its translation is CASSSTGGDAYTF.

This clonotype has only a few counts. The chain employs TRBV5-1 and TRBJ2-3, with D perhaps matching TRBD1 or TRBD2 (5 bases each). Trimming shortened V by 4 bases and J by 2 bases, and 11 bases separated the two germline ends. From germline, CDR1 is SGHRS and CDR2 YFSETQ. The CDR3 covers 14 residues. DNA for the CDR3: TGCGCCAGCAGCCGGGACCAGGCCACAGATACGCAGTATTTT. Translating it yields CASSRDQATDTQYF.

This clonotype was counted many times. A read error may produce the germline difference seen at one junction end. The CDR3 nucleotides are TGCGCCAGCGGCTTGGCCGGGGGGAGCACGCTGAACACAGATACGCAGTATTTT. Translated, it gives CASGLAGGSTLNTDTQYF. The rearrangement links TRBV5-1 to TRBJ2-3; 7 bases fit TRBD2. The CDR3 runs to 18 residues. Germline CDR1 is SGHRS and CDR2 is YFSETQ.

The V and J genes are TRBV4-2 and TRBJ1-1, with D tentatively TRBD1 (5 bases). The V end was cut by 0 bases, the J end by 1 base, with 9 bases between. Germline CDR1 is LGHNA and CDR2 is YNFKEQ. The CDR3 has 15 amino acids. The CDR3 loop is CASSQDEGKNTEAFF. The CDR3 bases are TGTGCCAGCAGCCAAGATGAGGGGAAGAACACTGAAGCTTTCTTT.

CDR3 nucleotides: TGTGCCAGCAGTTACTCGAGCAGGGTAGGATCCTACGAGCAGTACTTC. Residues: CASSYSSRVGSYEQYF. The chain employs TRBV6-5 and TRBJ2-1; tentatively, D is TRBD1 (5 bases). The J call is uncertain, as TRBJ2-7 better fits the DNA end. Germline CDR1 and CDR2: MNHEY and SVGAGI. This CDR3 comprises 16 residues.